The entry below gives a single T cell receptor (beta chain) sequence along with its context. The target antigen is unknown. The source of the sample is a study of cytotoxic CD8 clonotypes in ibrutinib-treated CLL. Study-wide background: Included were 11 relapsed/refractory and 15 treatment-naive patients, of whom approximately 17 were IGHV unmutated. The response samples were taken once patients had been treated for a median of 12 months, range 6 to 36.

The CDR3 totals 14 residues. From germline, CDR1 is MRHNA and CDR2 SNTAGT. V lost 4 bases, J lost 0 bases, and 4 bases lay in between. Whole-study findings and limits: At baseline, clonality was higher than in age-matched healthy donors and correlated with CD8+ counts. Clonality increased at ibrutinib response, then returned toward baseline at progression.

Sequencing used immunoSEQ multiplex PCR; TCRdb keeps in-frame clones, though not all of them. The profile shows about 15,000 clones, over 60% of them singletons. This receptor was obtained from a human donor with chronic lymphocytic leukemia. V gene TRBV6-4 combines with J gene TRBJ2-6; D is uncertain. The sequenced sample was PBMCs, obtained before ibrutinib treatment. The CDR3 region has the DNA TGTGCCAGCAGTGTCTCCTCTGGGGCCAACGTCCTGACTTTC. Translated: CASSVSSGANVLTF.